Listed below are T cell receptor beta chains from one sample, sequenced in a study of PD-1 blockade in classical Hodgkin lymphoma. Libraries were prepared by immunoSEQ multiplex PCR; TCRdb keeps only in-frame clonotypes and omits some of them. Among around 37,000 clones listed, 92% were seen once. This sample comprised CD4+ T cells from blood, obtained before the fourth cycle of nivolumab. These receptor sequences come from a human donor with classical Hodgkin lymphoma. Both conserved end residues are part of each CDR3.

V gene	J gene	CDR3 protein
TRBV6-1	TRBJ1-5	CASSGRWTVSNQPQHF
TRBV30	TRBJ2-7	CAWQRGSYEQYF
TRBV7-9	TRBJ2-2	CASSPRQPNTGELFF
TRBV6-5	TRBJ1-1	CASSNTGQNTEAFF
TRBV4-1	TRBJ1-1	CASSQDRQTYTEAFF
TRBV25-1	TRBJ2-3	CASSEVFGKRGTDTQYF
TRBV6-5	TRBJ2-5	CASSYSGDQETQYF
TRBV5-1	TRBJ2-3	CASSALSGLATDTQYF
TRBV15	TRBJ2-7	CATSTRRSGTRYF
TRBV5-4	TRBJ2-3	CASTLGLAGHTDTQYF
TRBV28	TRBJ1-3	CASSSDRGWSGNTIYF
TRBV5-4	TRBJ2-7	CASSLGTSGRASYEQYF
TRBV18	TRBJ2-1	CASSPPRGEKESSYNEQFF
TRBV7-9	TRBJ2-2	CASSLGVAATGELFF
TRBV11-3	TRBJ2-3	CASSPSRPGEGDTQYF
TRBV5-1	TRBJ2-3	CASSLADPSTDTQYF
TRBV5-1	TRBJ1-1	CASSLALPVNFEAFF
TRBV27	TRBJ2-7	CASSLRRSYEQYF
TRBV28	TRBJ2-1	CASSSRRAETRDEQFF
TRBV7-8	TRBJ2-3	CASSFGVSLYAGATGGTDTQYF
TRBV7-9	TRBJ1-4	CASSLARGSEKLFF
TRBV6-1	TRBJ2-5	CASSEVRTGGQETQYF
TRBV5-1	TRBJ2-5	CASSPWDRRGETQYF
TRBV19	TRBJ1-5	CASSFDGTDDQPQHF
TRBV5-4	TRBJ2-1	CASSYDRGLVADDEQFF
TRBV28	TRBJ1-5	CASTTPGQIWLAQHF
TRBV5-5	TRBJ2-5	CASSPPSGRASETQYF
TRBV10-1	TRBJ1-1	CASSEGVNTEAFF
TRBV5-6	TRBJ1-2	CASSLARQGGGYTF
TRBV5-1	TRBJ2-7	CASSLSSGPGYEQYF
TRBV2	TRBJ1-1	CASKNRLVMNTEAFF
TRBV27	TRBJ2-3	CASSLSNGRGGDTQYF
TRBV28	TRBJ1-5	CASSLSSVRGDQPQHF
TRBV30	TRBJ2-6	CAGRGGRGEANVLTF
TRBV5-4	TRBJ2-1	CASSLSGIHEQFF
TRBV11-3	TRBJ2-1	CASSLRTSGYNEQFF
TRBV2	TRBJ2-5	CASSGAKQETQYF
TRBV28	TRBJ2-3	CASGLSRGGAWDTQYF
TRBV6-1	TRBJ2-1	CASSSMAKNEQFF
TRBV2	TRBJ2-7	CASSGGRAGREQYF
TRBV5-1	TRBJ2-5	CASSTLMTSLQTQYF
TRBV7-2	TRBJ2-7	CASSLGTSGSYEQYF
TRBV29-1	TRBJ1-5	CSVAGPGGLNQPQHF
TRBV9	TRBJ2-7	CASSGNGDRAYEQYF
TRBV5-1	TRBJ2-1	CASSSDPGGKWGSYNEQFF
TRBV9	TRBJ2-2	CASSTGTGANTGELFF